This paragraph covers one T cell receptor beta chain sequence. Assay used: immunoSEQ multiplex PCR; TCRdb lists only in-frame clones, some missing. Here the sample spans under 200,000 clones, 90% to 95% being singletons. This CDR3 has 11 amino acids. Deletions cut 6 bases from V and 6 bases from J, with 9 bases between. Germline CDR1 reads MDHEN; CDR2 reads SYDVKM. These data belong to a study of control samples from healthy donors and cancer patients. The chain recombines TRBV28 with TRBJ2-7; no clear D gene. The material sequenced was blood. The TCR sequence derives from a woman aged 40-49 years in good health. The CDR3 coding sequence is TGTGCCAGCAGCCTGCCTGGCGAGCAGTACTTC. Protein sequence: CASSLPGEQYF.